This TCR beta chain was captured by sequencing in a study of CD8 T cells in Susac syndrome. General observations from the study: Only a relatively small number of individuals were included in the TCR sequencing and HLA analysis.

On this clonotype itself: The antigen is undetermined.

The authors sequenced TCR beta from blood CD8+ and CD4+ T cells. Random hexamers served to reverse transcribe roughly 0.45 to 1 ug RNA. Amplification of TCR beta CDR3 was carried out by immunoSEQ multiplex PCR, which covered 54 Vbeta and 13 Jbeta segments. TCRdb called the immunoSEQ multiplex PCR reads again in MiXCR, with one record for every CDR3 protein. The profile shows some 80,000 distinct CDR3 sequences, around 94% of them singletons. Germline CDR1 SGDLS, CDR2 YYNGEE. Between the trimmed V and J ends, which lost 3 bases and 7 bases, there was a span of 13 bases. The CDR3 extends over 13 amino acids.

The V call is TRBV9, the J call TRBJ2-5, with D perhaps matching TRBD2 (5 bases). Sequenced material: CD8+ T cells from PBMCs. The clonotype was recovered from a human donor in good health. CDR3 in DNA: TGTGCCAGCAGCGCAGAGAGAGGAGGGACCCAGTACTTC. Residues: CASSAERGGTQYF. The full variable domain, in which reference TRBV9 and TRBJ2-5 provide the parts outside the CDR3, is DSGVTQTPKHLITATGQRVTLRCSPRSGDLSVYWYQQSLDQGLQFLIQYYNGEERAKGNILERFSAQQFPDLHSELNLSSLELGDSALYFCASSAERGGTQYFGPGTRLLVL.